Sequencing of this TCR beta chain was carried out in a study of Ad26.COV2.S vaccination and SARS-CoV-2 variants. As for treatment: about 20 received Ad26.COV2.S at low or high dose, single or two shots; about 5 received placebo; per-sample allocation not given. Following the first vaccine or placebo injection, samples were taken on day 63. Method: immunoSEQ multiplex PCR; TCRdb's copy keeps in-frame clones and lacks some. Of about 350,000 clones in the sample, about 85% are singletons; the top ten hold around 3.3%. CDR3 length equals 11 residues. Germline-derived CDR1 and CDR2 are MNHEY and SMNVEV (reference sequence). The ends were cut back, 6 bases at V and 8 bases at J, with 10 bases in the middle.

The clonotype originates from a person aged 18 to 59 who received the Ad26.COV2.S COVID-19 vaccine or a placebo. The sample in question was peripheral blood, obtained in a trial of Ad26.COV2.S vaccine versus placebo. V and J are TRBV27 and TRBJ1-1; D is ambiguous. This CDR3 reads CASRRGGEAFF. CDR3 coding DNA: TGTGCCAGCAGGAGAGGCGGCGAAGCTTTCTTT.